This entry lists 23 T cell receptor beta chains sequenced from one sample in a study of long-term antiretroviral therapy in people with HIV. Sequencing relied on immunoSEQ assay v3.0, run at survey level. Here immunoSEQ multiplex PCR was the method, and the copy in TCRdb shows in-frame clones only, minus some. Of tens of thousands of clones listed, approximately 86% are singletons. Sequenced here: unsorted PBMCs, sampled 0.1 years before starting antiretroviral therapy. All receptors come from a woman between 50 and 59 years old with HIV.

The V and J genes are TRBV29-1 and TRBJ1-1; D is unclear. This CDR3 has 12 residues. CDR1 is SQVTM, CDR2 ANQGSEA, per germline. The V gene lost 7 bases and the J gene lost 0 bases, with 9 bases spanning the gap. CDR3 protein: CSAQNMNTEAFF. The CDR3 coding sequence is TGCAGCGCCCAAAACATGAACACTGAAGCTTTCTTT.

The chain recombines TRBV6-4 with TRBJ1-2; 7 nucleotides agree with TRBD1. The CDR3 spans 13 residues. The germline CDR1 and CDR2 sequences are MRHNA and SNTAGT. With 5 bases clipped from V and 3 bases from J, the junction kept 3 bases outside the gene matches. The CDR3 coding sequence is TGTGCCAGCAGTCCCCAGGGGGACTATGGCTACACCTTC. It is translated as CASSPQGDYGYTF.

The chain employs TRBV5-4 and TRBJ2-7; D gene ambiguous. With 4 bases removed from V and 5 bases from J, the gap between germline ends came to 16 bases. Germline V gives CDR1 SGHNT, CDR2 YYREEE (reference sequence). The length of the CDR3 is 14 residues. The CDR3 sequence is CASSPRAPRDEQYF. The CDR3 DNA follows: TGTGCCAGCAGCCCTCGGGCGCCTCGGGACGAGCAGTACTTC.

The chain couples TRBV2 to TRBJ2-2, with 7 positions matching TRBD1. Germline lookup yields CDR1 SNHLY and CDR2 FYNNEI. The CDR3 totals 15 residues. The V segment lost 4 bases and the J segment 4 bases; nucleotides outside the gene matches: 6. The CDR3 is CASSVKGAGTGELFF. The CDR3 region has the DNA TGTGCCAGCAGTGTCAAGGGGGCGGGCACCGGGGAGCTGTTTTTT.

This sequence joins TRBV5-6 and TRBJ1-6; no clear D gene. The CDR3 contains 13 residues. Germline CDR1 and CDR2: SGHDT and YYEEEE. V was clipped by 4 bases and J by 7 bases, with 9 bases between them. The CDR3 protein is CASSVNINSPLHF. In nucleotides, the CDR3 is TGTGCCAGCAGCGTAAACATAAATTCACCCCTCCACTTT.

The rearrangement links TRBV5-8 to TRBJ1-6, with D possibly matching TRBD1 (6 bases). Trimming shortened V by 1 base and J by 3 bases, and 8 bases separated the two germline ends. Germline CDR1 and CDR2: SGHTS and YDEGEE. CDR3 length: 15 residues. The CDR3 protein is CASSLLQGYNSPLHF. Here the CDR3 DNA reads TGTGCCAGCAGCTTGTTACAGGGCTATAATTCACCCCTCCACTTT.

The count of this clone is one. The J gene is TRBJ2-5, the V gene TRBV7-9; D remains unclear. The V and J ends lost 3 bases and 0 bases respectively, with 5 bases between them. Germline CDR1 is SEHNR and CDR2 is FQNEAQ (reference sequence). The CDR3 length is 13 residues. CDR3 residues: CASSFLDQETQYF. DNA of the CDR3: TGTGCCAGCAGCTTTCTAGACCAAGAGACCCAGTACTTC.

In its sample, this clone was seen a few times. The V call is TRBV11-2, the J call TRBJ1-2, with 10 bases aligning to TRBD1. This CDR3 is built from 15 residues. J was trimmed by 3 bases and V by 6 bases; bases with no gene match: 7. Looked up from germline, CDR1 is SGHAT and CDR2 is FQNNGV. The CDR3 DNA reads as TGTGCCAGCAGACACCTCGGACAGGGGGACTATGGCTACACCTTC. Translation: CASRHLGQGDYGYTF.

The J gene is TRBJ1-5, the V gene TRBV6-5; the match to TRBD1 covers 8 bases. Losses at the gene ends were 10 bases for V and 7 bases for J; bases not matched to a gene: 12. This CDR3 spans 14 amino acids. Germline lookup yields CDR1 MNHEY and CDR2 SVGAGI. CDR3 amino acids: CATGPGQVRQPQHF. CDR3 sequence (DNA): TGTGCCACGGGACCGGGACAGGTGAGACAGCCCCAGCATTTT.

The CDR3 coding sequence is TGTGCCTGGAGTGCTCCCCCCTCATATGGCTACACCTTC. Protein product: CAWSAPPSYGYTF. The chain couples TRBV30 to TRBJ1-2; D remains unclear. The V end was cut by 1 base, the J end by 5 bases, with 11 bases between. CDR1 is GTSNPN and CDR2 is SVGIG in the germline V gene (reference sequence). The CDR3 contains 13 residues. Based on the CDR3 plus reference TRBV30 and TRBJ1-2, the full variable domain is SQTIHQWPATLVQPVGSPLSLECTVEGTSNPNLYWYRQAAGRGLQLLFYSVGIGQISSEVPQNLSASRPQDRQFILSSKKLLLSDSGFYLCAWSAPPSYGYTFGSGTRLTVV.

This chain links TRBV11-1 with TRBJ2-1; TRBD2 matches 9 bases. Per germline, CDR1 SGHAT and CDR2 FQDESV (reference sequence). CDR3 size: 14 residues. The trim removed 4 bases at V and 9 bases at J, leaving 7 bases unmatched. The CDR3 loop is CASSSSGGSTEQFF. As DNA, the CDR3 is TGTGCCAGCAGCTCCAGCGGGGGGAGTACTGAGCAGTTCTTC.

V gene TRBV12-2 combines with J gene TRBJ1-3. TRBV12-2 counts as a pseudogene. This CDR3 contains 17 residues. The CDR3 reads CASRLERQSLSGNTIYF. CDR3 sequence (DNA): TGTGCAAGTCGCTTAGAGAGGCAGTCCTTATCTGGAAACACCATATATTTT.

The rearrangement links TRBV6-6 to TRBJ2-3, with D tentatively TRBD2 (6 bases). The CDR3 is made up of 14 amino acids. Trimming took off 8 bases at V and 0 bases at J, with 12 bases between the two ends. Germline V gives CDR1 MNHNY, CDR2 SVGAGI (reference sequence). The CDR3, as DNA: TGTGCCAGCTCCATAGCGGCTAGCACAGATACGCAGTATTTT. Translating gives CASSIAASTDTQYF.

The chain employs TRBV14 and TRBJ1-1, with D perhaps TRBD1 (6 bases). The CDR3 runs 13 residues. Germline V gene lookup returns CDR1 SGHDN and CDR2 FVKESK. Trimming removed 7 bases at V and 1 base at J, with 10 bases between. The CDR3 protein is CASTMGQNTEAFF. CDR3 coding DNA: TGTGCCAGCACCATGGGACAGAACACTGAAGCTTTCTTT. The full variable domain, its missing parts supplied by reference TRBV14 and TRBJ1-1, is EAGVTQFPSHSVIEKGQTVTLRCDPISGHDNLYWYRRVMGKEIKFLLHFVKESKQDESGMPNNRFLAERTGGTYSTLKVQPAELEDSGVYFCASTMGQNTEAFFGQGTRLTVV.

The rearrangement links TRBV2 to TRBJ1-4; D is unclear. V was cut by 6 bases and J by 0 bases, with 8 bases left in between. CDR1 and CDR2 from the germline V gene are SNHLY and FYNNEI. The CDR3 has 14 residues. CDR3 residues: CASRRTATNEKLFF. CDR3 sequence (DNA): TGTGCCAGCAGGAGGACTGCAACTAATGAAAAACTGTTTTTT.

V and J are TRBV9 and TRBJ1-3; D remains ambiguous. Trimming removed 0 bases at V and 2 bases at J, with 12 bases between. Per the germline V gene, CDR1 is SGDLS and CDR2 is YYNGEE. The CDR3 is made up of 16 amino acids. The CDR3 bases are TGTGCCAGCAGCGTAGCTGCGTTCCAAACTGGAAACACCATATATTTT. The encoded protein is CASSVAAFQTGNTIYF. Filled out from reference TRBV9 and TRBJ1-3, the complete variable domain reads DSGVTQTPKHLITATGQRVTLRCSPRSGDLSVYWYQQSLDQGLQFLIQYYNGEERAKGNILERFSAQQFPDLHSELNLSSLELGDSALYFCASSVAAFQTGNTIYFGEGSWLTVV.

The chain links TRBV6-7 to TRBJ1-2; TRBD1 is a possible D gene (5 bases). TRBV6-7 qualifies as an ORF whose function is uncertain. Trimming stripped 0 bases from V and 5 bases from J, with 13 bases between. This CDR3 spans 15 amino acids. In nucleotides, the CDR3 is TGTGCCAGCAGTTACTCCCTTCAGGGTGGGTATGGCTACACCTTC. Its protein product is CASSYSLQGGYGYTF.

J is TRBJ1-6 and V is TRBV7-2; unclear D gene. CDR1 SGHTA and CDR2 FQGNSA come from the germline V gene. This CDR3 is built from 15 residues. V lost 2 bases to trimming and J lost 6 bases, with 11 bases between them. This CDR3 is CASSLMAIPNSPLHF. The DNA of the CDR3 is TGTGCCAGCAGCTTAATGGCAATTCCTAATTCACCCCTCCACTTT.

The chain carries TRBV25-1 and TRBJ2-1; D is possibly TRBD1 or TRBD2 (6 bases each). Looked up from germline, CDR1 is MGHDK and CDR2 is SYGVNS. The CDR3 is 15 amino acids. V lost 1 base and J 8 bases, leaving 15 bases between the germline ends. CDR3 protein: CASSEFGGHLDEQFF. The CDR3 coding sequence is TGTGCCAGCAGTGAATTCGGGGGCCATCTCGATGAGCAGTTCTTC.

The rearrangement uses TRBV6-5 and TRBJ2-1, with 9 positions matching TRBD1. CDR1 and CDR2 (germline): MNHEY, SVGAGI. CDR3 length equals 13 residues. V shed 6 bases and J 9 bases; nucleotides not matched to a gene: 6. DNA for the CDR3: TGTGCCAGCAGGCGAACAGGGGGCAGTGAGCAGTTCTTC. Translation gives CASRRTGGSEQFF.

The chain couples TRBV5-1 to TRBJ1-5, with 9 bases aligning to TRBD1. This CDR3 has 16 residues. Losses at the gene ends were 0 bases for V and 6 bases for J; bases not matched to a gene: 7. Per germline, CDR1 SGHRS and CDR2 YFSETQ. CDR3 nucleotides: TGCGCCAGCAGCTTGGGCGGGACAGGGTACGTTCAGCCCCAGCATTTT. Translation gives CASSLGGTGYVQPQHF. The variable domain in full, completed from reference TRBV5-1 and TRBJ1-5, reads KAGVTQTPRYLIKTRGQQVTLSCSPISGHRSVSWYQQTPGQGLQFLFEYFSETQRNKGNFPGRFSGRQFSNSRSEMNVSTLELGDSALYLCASSLGGTGYVQPQHFGDGTRLSIL.

This clone was counted a few times. J is TRBJ1-5 and V is TRBV4-2; TRBD1 might be the D (6 bases). This CDR3 is built from 18 residues. The ends were cut back, 0 bases at V and 0 bases at J, with 15 bases in the middle. Germline lookup yields CDR1 LGHNA and CDR2 YNFKEQ. The CDR3 protein is CASSQDSPRTDSNQPQHF. The CDR3 DNA is TGTGCCAGCAGCCAAGATAGTCCCCGGACAGATAGCAATCAGCCCCAGCATTTT.

This sequence joins TRBV6-1 and TRBJ1-1, with D perhaps TRBD1 (6 bases). The germline V and J ends were trimmed by 4 bases and 1 base, with 16 bases remaining between them. The V gene's germline CDR1 is MNHNS and CDR2 SASEGT. This CDR3 is built from 16 residues. The CDR3 nucleotides are TGTGCCAGCAGTGGGAACAGGGCCCTAGCGAACACTGAAGCTTTCTTT. Translating gives CASSGNRALANTEAFF.